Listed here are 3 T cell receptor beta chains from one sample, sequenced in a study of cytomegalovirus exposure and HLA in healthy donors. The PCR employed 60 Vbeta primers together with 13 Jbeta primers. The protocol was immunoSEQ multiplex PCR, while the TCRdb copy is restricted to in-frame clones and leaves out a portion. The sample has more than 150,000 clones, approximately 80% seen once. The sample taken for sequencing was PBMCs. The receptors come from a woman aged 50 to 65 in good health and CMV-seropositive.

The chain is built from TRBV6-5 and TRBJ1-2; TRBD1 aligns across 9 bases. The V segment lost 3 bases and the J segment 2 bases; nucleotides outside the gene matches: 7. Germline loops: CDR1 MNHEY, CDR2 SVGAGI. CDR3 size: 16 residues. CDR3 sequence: CASSYLRTGENYGYTF. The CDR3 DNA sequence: TGTGCCAGCAGTTATCTCAGGACAGGGGAAAACTATGGCTACACCTTC.

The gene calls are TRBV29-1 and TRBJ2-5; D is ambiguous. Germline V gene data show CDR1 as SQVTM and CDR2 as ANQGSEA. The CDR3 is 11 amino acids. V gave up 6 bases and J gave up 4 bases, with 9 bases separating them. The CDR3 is CSVESGETQYF. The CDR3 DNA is TGCAGCGTAGAGAGTGGAGAGACCCAGTACTTC. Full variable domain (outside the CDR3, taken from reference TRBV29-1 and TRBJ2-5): SAVISQKPSRDICQRGTSLTIQCQVDSQVTMMFWYRQQPGQSLTLIATANQGSEATYESGFVIDKFPISRPNLTFSTLTVSNMSPEDSSIYLCSVESGETQYFGPGTRLLVL.

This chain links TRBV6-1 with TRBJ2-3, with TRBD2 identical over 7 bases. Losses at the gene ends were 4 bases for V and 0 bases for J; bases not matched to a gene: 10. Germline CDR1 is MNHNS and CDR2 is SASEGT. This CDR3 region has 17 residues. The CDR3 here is CASSGTGGRYSTDTQYF. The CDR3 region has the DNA TGTGCCAGCAGTGGGACGGGGGGACGATATAGCACAGATACGCAGTATTTT.